These T cell receptor beta chains were read from a single sample in a study of shared clonotypes between healthy human individuals. The data were produced by immunoSEQ multiplex PCR, yet TCRdb's version contains in-frame clones alone and is incomplete. The table shows 450,000 to 550,000 clones, with approximately 79% occurring only once. Sequencing used PBMCs. These receptors all stem from a woman aged 40 to 50 in good health. Some clones in this sample may be carry-over from other donors' samples. Both conserved end residues are part of each CDR3. D genes are given only for firm matches. Some rows have no size entry. The others give once, few or many, or a class for an expanded clone.

TRBD1	-	TRBV4-3	TRBJ1-2	TGCGCCAGCAGCCAAGAAGGGTACGGACAGGATTATGGCTACACCTTC	CASSQEGYGQDYGYTF
-	-	TRBV5-8	TRBJ2-7	TGTGCCAGCAGTCAACCGGGACCGCGCTTTGGGCAGTACTTC	CASSQPGPRFGQYF
-	-	TRBV5-4	TRBJ2-3	TGTGCCAGCAGCTTGGGTACTAGAATAGTCGATACGCAGTATTTT	CASSLGTRIVDTQYF
-	-	TRBV12-5	TRBJ2-7	TGTGCTAGTGGTTTGGGTCAGGGTTCCTACGAGCAGTACTTC	CASGLGQGSYEQYF
TRBD1	-	TRBV7-2	TRBJ2-1	TGTGCCAGCAGCACAGGGGGCGCGTCAGGGGGTGAGCAGTTCTTC	CASSTGGASGGEQFF
-	-	TRBV21-1	TRBJ2-7	TGTGCCAGCAGCAAATCACTTCGGGGGGGACAGGGGCCACTGGGGTACTACGAGCAGTACTTC	CASSKSLRGGQGPLGYYEQYF
-	-	TRBV2	TRBJ2-1	TGTGCCAGAAGAGTGGGGAGTCAGGGCTACAATGAGCAGTTCTTC	CARRVGSQGYNEQFF
-	-	TRBV28	TRBJ1-4	TGTGCCAGCAGTTTATGGGTCTCCGAAAAACTGTTTTTT	CASSLWVSEKLFF
-	-	TRBV28	TRBJ1-5	TGTGCCAGCAGCTTAGGGTATCAGCCCCAGCATTTT	CASSLGYQPQHF
-	-	TRBV7-7	TRBJ2-3	TGTGCCAGCAGTTCCGGGCCCCAAGGAGATACGCAGTATTTT	CASSSGPQGDTQYF
TRBD1	-	TRBV19	TRBJ2-7	TGTGCCAGTAGTGACCGGACAGGCACCTACGAGCAGTACTTC	CASSDRTGTYEQYF
TRBD2	-	TRBV6-6	TRBJ2-2	TGTGCCAGCGGGACTACCCCTCCTTCGAACACCGGGGAGCTGTTTTTT	CASGTTPPSNTGELFF
TRBD2	-	TRBV5-4	TRBJ2-3	TGTGCCAGCAGCTTGGGACTAGCGGGAGGTGGGACAGATACGCAGTATTTT	CASSLGLAGGGTDTQYF
-	-	TRBV7-9	TRBJ2-6	TGTGCCAGCAGCTTCGTACGCTATTCTGGGGCCAACGTCCTGACTTTC	CASSFVRYSGANVLTF
-	-	TRBV6-5	TRBJ2-1	TGTGCCAGCAACCAGATCGGGGATGAGCAGTTCTTC	CASNQIGDEQFF
-	-	TRBV14	TRBJ2-2	TGTGCCAGCAGCCAATTCAGCCACACCGGGGAGCTGTTTTTT	CASSQFSHTGELFF
TRBD1	once	TRBV7-6	TRBJ2-1	TGTGCCAGCAGCACCCGGACAGGGTTCCCCTACAATGAGCAGTTCTTC	CASSTRTGFPYNEQFF
-	-	TRBV20-1	TRBJ1-2	TGCAGTGCTAGAGTTGAGGGGCGCTACACCTTC	CSARVEGRYTF